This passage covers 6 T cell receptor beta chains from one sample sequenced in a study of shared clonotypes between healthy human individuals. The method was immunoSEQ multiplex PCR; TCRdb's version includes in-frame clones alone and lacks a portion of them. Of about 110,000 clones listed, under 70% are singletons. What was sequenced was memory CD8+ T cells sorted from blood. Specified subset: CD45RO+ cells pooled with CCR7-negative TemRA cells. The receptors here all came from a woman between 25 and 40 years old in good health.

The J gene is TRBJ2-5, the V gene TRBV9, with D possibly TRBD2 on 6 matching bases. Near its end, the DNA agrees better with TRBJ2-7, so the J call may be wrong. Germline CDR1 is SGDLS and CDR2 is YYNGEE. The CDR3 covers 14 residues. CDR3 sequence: CASSVGGTYYEQYF. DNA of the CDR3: TGTGCCAGCAGCGTAGGCGGGACTTACTACGAGCAGTACTTC.

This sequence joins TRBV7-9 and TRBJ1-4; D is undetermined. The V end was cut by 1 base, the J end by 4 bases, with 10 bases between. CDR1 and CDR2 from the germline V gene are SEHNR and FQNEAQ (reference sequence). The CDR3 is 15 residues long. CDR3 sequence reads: CASSLVRRDNEKLFF. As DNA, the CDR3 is TGTGCCAGCAGCTTAGTTCGCCGGGATAATGAAAAACTGTTTTTT.

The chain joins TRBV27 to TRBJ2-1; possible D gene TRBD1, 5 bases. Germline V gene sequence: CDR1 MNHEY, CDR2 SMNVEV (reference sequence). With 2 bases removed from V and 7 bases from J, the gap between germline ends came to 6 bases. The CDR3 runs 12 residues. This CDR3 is CASSLRGNEQFF. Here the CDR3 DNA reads TGTGCCAGCAGTTTAAGGGGTAATGAGCAGTTCTTC.

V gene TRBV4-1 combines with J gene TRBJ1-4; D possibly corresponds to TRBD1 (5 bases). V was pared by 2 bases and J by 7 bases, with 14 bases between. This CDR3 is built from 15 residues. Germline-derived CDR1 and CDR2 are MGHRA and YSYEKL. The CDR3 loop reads CASSQSRVWGEKLFF. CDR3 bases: TGCGCCAGCAGCCAAAGCAGGGTCTGGGGTGAAAAACTGTTTTTT.

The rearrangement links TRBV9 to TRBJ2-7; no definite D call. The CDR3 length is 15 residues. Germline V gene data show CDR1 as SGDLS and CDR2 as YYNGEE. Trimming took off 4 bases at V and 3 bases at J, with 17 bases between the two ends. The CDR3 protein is CASSPRETVRYEQYF. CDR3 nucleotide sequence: TGTGCCAGCAGCCCCCGCGAGACTGTCCGCTACGAGCAGTACTTC.

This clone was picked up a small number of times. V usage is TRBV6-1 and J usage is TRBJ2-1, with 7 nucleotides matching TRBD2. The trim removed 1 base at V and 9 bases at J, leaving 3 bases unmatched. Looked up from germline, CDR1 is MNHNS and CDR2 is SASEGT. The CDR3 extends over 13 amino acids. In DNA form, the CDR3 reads TGTGCCAGCAGTGAAGATTGGGGGGGTGAGCAGTTCTTC. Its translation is CASSEDWGGEQFF.